This record concerns one T cell receptor beta chain sequence. Original processing notes: Amplification of reference gene primers was used by the study to estimate nucleated cell counts. Only in-frame clones appear in the TCRdb table, and some are missing; sequencing was by immunoSEQ multiplex PCR. The V and J calls and clone size were taken over from that table, and D and trimming were inferred from the DNA. The sample yields 150,000 to 200,000 clones, 80% to 90% seen once. The sample belongs to a study of blood T cell repertoires in COVID-19. Across the study: The study drew acute and convalescent COVID-19 samples from the United States, Italy and Spain.

The specimen sequenced was peripheral blood. This receptor was obtained from a man between 65 and 85 years old with active or convalescent COVID-19.

The CDR3 here is CASRIQENQPQHF. CDR3 DNA: TGTGCCAGCAGAATCCAGGAAAATCAGCCCCAGCATTTT. The V call is TRBV2, the J call TRBJ1-5; D ambiguous. V was shortened by 6 bases and J by 4 bases, with 10 bases between the two germline ends. Germline V gene sequence: CDR1 SNHLY, CDR2 FYNNEI. The CDR3 is 13 residues long.